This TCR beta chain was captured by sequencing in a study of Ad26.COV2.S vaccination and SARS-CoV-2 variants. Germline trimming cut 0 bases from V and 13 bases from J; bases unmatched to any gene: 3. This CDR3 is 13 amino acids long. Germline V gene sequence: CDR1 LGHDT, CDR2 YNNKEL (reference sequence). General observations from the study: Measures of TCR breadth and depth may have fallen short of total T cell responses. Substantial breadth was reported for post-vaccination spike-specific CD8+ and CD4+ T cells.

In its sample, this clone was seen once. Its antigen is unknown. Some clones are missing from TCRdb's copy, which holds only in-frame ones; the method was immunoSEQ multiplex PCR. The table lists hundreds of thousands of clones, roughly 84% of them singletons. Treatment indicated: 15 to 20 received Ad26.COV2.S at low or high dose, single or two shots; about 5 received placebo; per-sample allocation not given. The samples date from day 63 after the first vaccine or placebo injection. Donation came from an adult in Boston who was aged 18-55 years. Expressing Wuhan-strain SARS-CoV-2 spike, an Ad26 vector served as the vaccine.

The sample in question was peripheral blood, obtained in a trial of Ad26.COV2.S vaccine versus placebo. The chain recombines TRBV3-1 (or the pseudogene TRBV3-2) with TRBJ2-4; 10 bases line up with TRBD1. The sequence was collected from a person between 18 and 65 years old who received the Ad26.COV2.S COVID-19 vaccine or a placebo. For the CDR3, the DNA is TGTGCCAGCAGCCAAGAGAGGGGACAGGGGCAGTACTTC. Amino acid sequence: CASSQERGQGQYF.